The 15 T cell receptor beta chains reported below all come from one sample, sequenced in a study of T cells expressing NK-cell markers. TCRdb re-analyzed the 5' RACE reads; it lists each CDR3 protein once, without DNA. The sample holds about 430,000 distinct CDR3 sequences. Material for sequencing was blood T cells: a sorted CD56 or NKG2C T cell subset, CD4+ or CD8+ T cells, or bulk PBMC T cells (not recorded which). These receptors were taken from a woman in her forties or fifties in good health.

CDR3 amino acids: CASSPRSGTRFEQFF. The rearrangement joins TRBV12-3 or TRBV12-4 to TRBJ2-1; TCRdb's D call of TRBD2 is untestable without DNA. The CDR3 runs to 15 residues.

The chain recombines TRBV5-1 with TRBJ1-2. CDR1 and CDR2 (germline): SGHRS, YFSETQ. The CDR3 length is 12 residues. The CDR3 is CASSYDSYGYTF.

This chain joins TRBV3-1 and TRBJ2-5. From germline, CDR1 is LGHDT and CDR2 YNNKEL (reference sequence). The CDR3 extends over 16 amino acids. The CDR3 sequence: CASSQDGVGIQETQYF.

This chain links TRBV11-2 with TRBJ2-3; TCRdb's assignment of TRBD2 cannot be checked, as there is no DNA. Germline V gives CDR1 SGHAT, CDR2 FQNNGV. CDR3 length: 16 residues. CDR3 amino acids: CASSTFSGRGTDTQYF.

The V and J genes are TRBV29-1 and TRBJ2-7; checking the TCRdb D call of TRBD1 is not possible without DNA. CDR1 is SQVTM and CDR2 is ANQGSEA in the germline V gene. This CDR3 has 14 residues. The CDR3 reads CSARQGAGSYEQYF.

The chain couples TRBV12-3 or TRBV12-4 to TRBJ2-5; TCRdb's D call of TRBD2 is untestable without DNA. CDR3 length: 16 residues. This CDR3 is CASSLALAGVIETQYF.

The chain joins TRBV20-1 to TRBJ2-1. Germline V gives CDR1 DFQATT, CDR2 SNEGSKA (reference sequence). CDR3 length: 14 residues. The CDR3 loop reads CSARGSAPYNEQFF.

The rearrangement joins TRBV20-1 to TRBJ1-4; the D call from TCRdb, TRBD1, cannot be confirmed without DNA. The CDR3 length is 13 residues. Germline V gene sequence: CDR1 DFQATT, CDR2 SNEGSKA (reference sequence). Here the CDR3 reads CSATGSTNEKLFF.

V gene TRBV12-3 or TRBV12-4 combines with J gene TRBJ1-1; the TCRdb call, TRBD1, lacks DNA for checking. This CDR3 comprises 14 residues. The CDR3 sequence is CASSLRGGDVEAFF.

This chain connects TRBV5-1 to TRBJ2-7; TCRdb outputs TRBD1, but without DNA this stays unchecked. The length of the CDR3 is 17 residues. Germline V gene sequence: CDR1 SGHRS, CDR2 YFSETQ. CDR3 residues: CASSFQGSPEVESEQYF.

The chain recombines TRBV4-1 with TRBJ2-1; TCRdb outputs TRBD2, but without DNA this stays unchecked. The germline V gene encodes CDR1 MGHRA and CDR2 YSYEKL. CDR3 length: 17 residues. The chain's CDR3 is CASSHPIAGGAYNEQFF.

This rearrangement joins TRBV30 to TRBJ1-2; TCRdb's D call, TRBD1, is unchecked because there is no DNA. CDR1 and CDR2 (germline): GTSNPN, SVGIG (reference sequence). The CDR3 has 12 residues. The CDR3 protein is CAWSPGMPGYTF.

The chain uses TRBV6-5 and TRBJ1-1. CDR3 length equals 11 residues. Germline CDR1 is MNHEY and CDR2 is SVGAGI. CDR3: CASRGNTEAFF.

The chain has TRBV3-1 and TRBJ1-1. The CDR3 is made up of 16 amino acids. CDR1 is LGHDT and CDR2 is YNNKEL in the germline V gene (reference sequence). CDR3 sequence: CASRKAQGAMNTEAFF.

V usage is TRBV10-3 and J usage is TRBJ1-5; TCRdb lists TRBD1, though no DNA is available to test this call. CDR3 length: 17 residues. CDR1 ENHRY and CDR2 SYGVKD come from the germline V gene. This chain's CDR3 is CAISVGNRGGGNQPQHF.